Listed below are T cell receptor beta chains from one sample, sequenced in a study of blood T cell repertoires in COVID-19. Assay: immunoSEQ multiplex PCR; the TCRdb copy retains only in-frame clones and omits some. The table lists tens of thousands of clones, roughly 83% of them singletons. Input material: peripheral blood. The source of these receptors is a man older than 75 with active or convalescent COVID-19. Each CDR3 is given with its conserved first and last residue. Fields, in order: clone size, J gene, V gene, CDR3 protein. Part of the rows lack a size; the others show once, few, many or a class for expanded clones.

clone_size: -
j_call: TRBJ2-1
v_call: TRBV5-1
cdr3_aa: CASSKEDEQFF

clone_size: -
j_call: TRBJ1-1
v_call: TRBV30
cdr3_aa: CAWSRDRGMAEAFF

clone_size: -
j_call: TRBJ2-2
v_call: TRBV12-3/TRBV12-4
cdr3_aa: CASRTANTGELFF

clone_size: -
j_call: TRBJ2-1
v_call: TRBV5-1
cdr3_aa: CASSSDPWGLGEQFF

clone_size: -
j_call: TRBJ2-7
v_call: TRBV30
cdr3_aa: CAWSVLGTGGSYEQYF

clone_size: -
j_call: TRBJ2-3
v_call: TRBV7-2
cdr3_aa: CASSMTPGLHGTQYF

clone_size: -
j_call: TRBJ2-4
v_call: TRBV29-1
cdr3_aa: CSVLFGTGGRSKNIQYF

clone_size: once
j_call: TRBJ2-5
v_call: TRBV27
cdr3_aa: CASSPGLAGVGETQYF

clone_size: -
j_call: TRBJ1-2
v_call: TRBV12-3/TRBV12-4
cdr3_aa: CASTLRGRYGYTF

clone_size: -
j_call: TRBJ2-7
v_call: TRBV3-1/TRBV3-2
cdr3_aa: CASSQGWGQPSSYEQYF

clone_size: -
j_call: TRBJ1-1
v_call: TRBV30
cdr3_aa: CAQNRGHEAFF

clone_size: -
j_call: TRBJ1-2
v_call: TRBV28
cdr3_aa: CASSLSQVIRYGYTF

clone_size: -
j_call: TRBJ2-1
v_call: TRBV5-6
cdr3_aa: CASSLAGADHYNEQFF

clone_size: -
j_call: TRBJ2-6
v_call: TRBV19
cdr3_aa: CASSPWGGTGSSGANVLTF

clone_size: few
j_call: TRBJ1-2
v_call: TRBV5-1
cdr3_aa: CASSSGWPGYGYTF

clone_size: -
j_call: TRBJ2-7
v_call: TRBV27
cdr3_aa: CASSLAVKGRQASYEQYF

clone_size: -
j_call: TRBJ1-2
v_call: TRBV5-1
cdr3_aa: CASSQTGVNYGYTF

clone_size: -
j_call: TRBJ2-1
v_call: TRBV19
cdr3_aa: CASSPIPDSNEQFF